This TCR beta chain was found in a study of CXCR3-negative and CXCR3-positive naive CD8 T cells. About the research overall: TRB reads totalled about 130 million, about 1.5 +/- 0.3 million per library. Study results and limitations: No difference in surface CD5 was seen between naive subsets, and TCR strength was inferred from TRB CDR3 properties. TRB CDR3 hydrophobicity was greater in CXCR3-positive naive cells than in CXCR3-negative naive cells. Memory CD8+ cells showed much lower diversity, while both naive subsets displayed comparably high diversity.

A note on this clonotype: As yet, its antigen is unknown.

Each TRB cDNA library was prepared by 5' RACE (with UMI labels). One entry per CDR3 protein, without DNA, is what TCRdb gives after re-calling the 5' RACE reads. The sample's table shows about 56,000 distinct CDR3 sequences. The CDR3 sequence is 13 residues long. Germline CDR1 MGHDK, CDR2 SYGVNS. Sequenced input: naive CXCR3+ CD8+ T cells from blood. Subset reported: CD45RO-CCR7+CD27+CD95- naive CD8+ T cells expressing CXCR3 (TNR3+). The TCR originated in a human donor in good health. Some clones in this sample may be carry-over from other donors' samples. V and J are TRBV25-1 and TRBJ2-5; checking the TCRdb D call of TRBD1 is not possible without DNA. CDR3: CASSTDTQETQYF.